Described below is a single TCR beta chain sequence and its context. The assay was immunoSEQ multiplex PCR, and TCRdb's table has in-frame clones only and misses some. The data hold about 73,000 clones, with 60% to 85% observed a single time. These data belong to a study of T cell responses to AZD1222 COVID-19 vaccine. Pooling was applied to second doses at about 4 or about 12 weeks. Germline CDR1 and CDR2: SGDLS and YYNGEE. The V gene lost 5 bases and the J gene lost 5 bases, with 10 bases spanning the gap. The CDR3 is 13 residues long. Sequenced material: peripheral blood, taken 28 days after the second AZD1222 dose. The TCR was taken from an adult who received the AZD1222 COVID-19 vaccine. This chain uses TRBV9 with TRBJ2-2; a weak D match, TRBD1 (6 bases). CDR3 DNA: TGTGCCAGCAGTGAGGGGGTAACCGGGGAGCTGTTTTTT. Its translation is CASSEGVTGELFF.